The sample holds many counts of the clone carrying this TCR beta chain. The target antigen is unknown. Researchers used two-round multiplex PCR to amplify TCR beta CDR3 starting from genomic DNA. Used in first-round PCR were primers specific to each TRBV and TRBJ gene. TCRdb used MiXCR to reprocess the multiplex PCR reads, holding one entry per CDR3 protein. The sample includes approximately 35,000 distinct CDR3 sequences, 25% to 40% of them seen just once. The data are from a study of prognosis after radiotherapy for stage I lung cancer. The wider study: With a biologically effective dose of at least 100 Gy, radiotherapy took the form of SBRT split into 3 to 5 fractions.

Findings and caveats of the study: It was in patients who developed distant metastases that Shannon entropy after stereotactic body radiation therapy was lower. In patients with versus without metastases, TRBV and TRBJ gene usage reportedly differed.

The V end lost 0 bases, the J end lost 1 base, and 6 bases lay between the germline ends. The germline CDR1 and CDR2 sequences are SGHVS and FNYEAQ. CDR3 length equals 14 residues. The clonotype was recovered from a donor aged 50 or older with non-small cell lung cancer. This sequence joins TRBV7-6 and TRBJ1-1; the D gene is possibly TRBD1 (5 bases). The sequenced sample was PBMCs, obtained before or after stereotactic body radiation therapy (not recorded which). DNA for the CDR3: TGTGCCAGCAGCTTAGCGGGGGGGAACACTGAAGCTTTCTTT. This encodes CASSLAGGNTEAFF.